This T cell receptor beta chain stems from a study of PD-1 blockade in classical Hodgkin lymphoma. Study context: Treatment was intravenous nivolumab, 3 mg/kg every 2 weeks, until progression.

The data were produced by immunoSEQ multiplex PCR, yet TCRdb's version contains in-frame clones alone and is incomplete. The sample consists of 37,000 or so clones, about 90% of them appearing once. Every patient relapsed after autologous stem cell transplantation, and brentuximab vedotin exposure varied. Germline lookup yields CDR1 MDHEN and CDR2 SYDVKM. V lost 3 bases and J 5 bases, leaving 17 bases between the germline ends. This CDR3 has 15 residues. Regarding this clone: Its antigen remains unidentified.

Broader study findings: Repertoire differences have undefined causes, possibly disease activity or prior therapy. CD4+ but not CD8+ TCR diversity rose significantly by C4D1. According to reports, newly diagnosed patients had lower baseline TCR diversity than healthy donors, and relapsed/refractory patients had lower baseline TCR diversity still.

The source of this sequence is a human donor with classical Hodgkin lymphoma. The input for sequencing was peripheral blood mononuclear cells (PBMCs), taken before the second cycle of nivolumab. V gene TRBV28 combines with J gene TRBJ2-7; D not resolved. CDR3 in DNA: TGTGCCAGCAGTTTTTCCCGGGCTTCCCTTCACGAGCAGTACTTC. This sequence encodes CASSFSRASLHEQYF.